Reported below is one T cell receptor (beta chain). The antigen remains unidentified. The treatment: 15 to 20 received Ad26.COV2.S at low or high dose, single or two shots; a few received placebo; per-sample allocation not given. On day 63 after the first injection, vaccine and placebo recipients gave samples. Donor was an adult aged 18-55 years in Boston. Method: immunoSEQ multiplex PCR; TCRdb's copy keeps in-frame clones and lacks some. The data hold about 680,000 clones, with 89% observed a single time. This specimen comes from a study of Ad26.COV2.S vaccination and SARS-CoV-2 variants. Study-wide points: Analytic work on TCR breadth and depth might have understated the full extent of total T cell responses.

The ends lost 3 bases at V and 7 bases at J; junction bases unmatched: 7. Germline CDR1 reads KGHSH; CDR2 reads LQKENI. The CDR3 is made up of 14 amino acids. This specimen consisted of peripheral blood, obtained in a trial of Ad26.COV2.S vaccine versus placebo. The chain has TRBV18 and TRBJ2-7; TRBD1 aligns across 9 bases. This TCR came from a person aged 18-65 years who received the Ad26.COV2.S COVID-19 vaccine or a placebo. The CDR3 sequence is CASSPRQGVGEQYF. CDR3 nucleotide sequence: TGTGCCAGCTCACCCCGACAGGGGGTCGGGGAGCAGTACTTC.